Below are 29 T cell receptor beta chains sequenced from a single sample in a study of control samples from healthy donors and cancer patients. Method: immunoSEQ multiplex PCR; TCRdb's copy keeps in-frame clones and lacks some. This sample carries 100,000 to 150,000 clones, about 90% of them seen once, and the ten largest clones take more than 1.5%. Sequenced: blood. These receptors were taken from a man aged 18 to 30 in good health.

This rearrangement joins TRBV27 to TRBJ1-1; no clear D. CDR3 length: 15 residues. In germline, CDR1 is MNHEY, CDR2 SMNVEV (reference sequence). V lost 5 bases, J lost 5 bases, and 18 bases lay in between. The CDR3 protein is CASSSADKTRTEAFF. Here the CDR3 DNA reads TGTGCCAGCAGTAGCGCCGATAAGACGAGGACTGAAGCTTTCTTT.

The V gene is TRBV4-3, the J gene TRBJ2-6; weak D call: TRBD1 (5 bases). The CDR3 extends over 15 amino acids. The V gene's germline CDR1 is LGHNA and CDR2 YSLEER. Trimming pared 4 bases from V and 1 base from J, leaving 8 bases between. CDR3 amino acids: CASSLGRSGANVLTF. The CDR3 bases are TGCGCCAGCAGCCTGGGGCGTTCTGGGGCCAACGTCCTGACTTTC.

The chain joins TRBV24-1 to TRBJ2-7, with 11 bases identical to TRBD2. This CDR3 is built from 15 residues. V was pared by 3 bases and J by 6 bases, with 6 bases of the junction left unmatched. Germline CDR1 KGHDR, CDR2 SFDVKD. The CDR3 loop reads CATSDPGTSGFEQYF. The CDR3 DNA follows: TGTGCCACCAGTGATCCCGGGACTAGCGGATTCGAGCAGTACTTC.

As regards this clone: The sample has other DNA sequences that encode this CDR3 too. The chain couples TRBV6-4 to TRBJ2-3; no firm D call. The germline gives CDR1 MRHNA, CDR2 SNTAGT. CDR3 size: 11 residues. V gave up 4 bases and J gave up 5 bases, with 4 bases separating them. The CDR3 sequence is CASSVGDTQYF. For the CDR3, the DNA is TGTGCCAGCAGTGTTGGAGATACGCAGTATTTT.

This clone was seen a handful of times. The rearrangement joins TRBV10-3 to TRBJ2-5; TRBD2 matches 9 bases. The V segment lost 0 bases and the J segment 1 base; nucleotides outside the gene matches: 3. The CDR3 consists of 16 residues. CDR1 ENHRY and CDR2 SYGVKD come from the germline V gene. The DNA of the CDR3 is TGTGCCATCAGTGAGTCACTAGCGGGTGTCCAAGAGACCCAGTACTTC. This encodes CAISESLAGVQETQYF.

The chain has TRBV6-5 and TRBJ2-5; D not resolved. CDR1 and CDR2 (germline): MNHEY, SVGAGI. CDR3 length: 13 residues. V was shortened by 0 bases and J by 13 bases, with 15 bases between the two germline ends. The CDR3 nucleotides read TGTGCCAGCAGTTACTCCGTCCTTGCCGCGGCGTACTTC. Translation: CASSYSVLAAAYF.

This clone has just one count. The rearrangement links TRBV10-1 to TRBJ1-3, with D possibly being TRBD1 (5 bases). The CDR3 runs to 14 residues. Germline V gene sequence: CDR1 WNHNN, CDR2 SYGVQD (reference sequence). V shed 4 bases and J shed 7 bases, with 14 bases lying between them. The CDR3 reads CASSAGGIWNTIYF. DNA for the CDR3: TGCGCCAGCAGTGCCGGGGGGATCTGGAACACCATATATTTT.

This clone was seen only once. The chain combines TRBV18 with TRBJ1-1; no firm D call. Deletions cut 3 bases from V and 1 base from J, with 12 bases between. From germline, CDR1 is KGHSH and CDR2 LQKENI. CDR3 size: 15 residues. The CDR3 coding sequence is TGTGCCAGCTCACCGAGCAGGAGCCCGAACACTGAAGCTTTCTTT. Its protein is CASSPSRSPNTEAFF.

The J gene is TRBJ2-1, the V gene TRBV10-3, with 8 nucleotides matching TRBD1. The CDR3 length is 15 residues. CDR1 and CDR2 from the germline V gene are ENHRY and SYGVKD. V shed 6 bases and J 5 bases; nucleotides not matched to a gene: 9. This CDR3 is CAISIGQGAHNEQFF. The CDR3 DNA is TGTGCCATCAGCATCGGGCAGGGGGCACACAATGAGCAGTTCTTC.

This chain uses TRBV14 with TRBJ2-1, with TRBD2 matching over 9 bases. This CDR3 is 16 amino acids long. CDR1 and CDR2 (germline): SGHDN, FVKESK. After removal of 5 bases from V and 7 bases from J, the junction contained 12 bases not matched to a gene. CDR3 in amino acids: CASSFVAGGPLNEQFF. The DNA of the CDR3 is TGTGCCAGCAGCTTTGTGGCGGGAGGGCCCCTGAATGAGCAGTTCTTC.

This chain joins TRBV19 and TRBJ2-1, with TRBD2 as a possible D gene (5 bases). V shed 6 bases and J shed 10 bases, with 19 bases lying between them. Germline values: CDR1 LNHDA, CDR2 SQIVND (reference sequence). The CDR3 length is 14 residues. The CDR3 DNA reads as TGTGCCAGTAGCATCGCCCTACTAGGAATGGAGCAGTTCTTC. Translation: CASSIALLGMEQFF.

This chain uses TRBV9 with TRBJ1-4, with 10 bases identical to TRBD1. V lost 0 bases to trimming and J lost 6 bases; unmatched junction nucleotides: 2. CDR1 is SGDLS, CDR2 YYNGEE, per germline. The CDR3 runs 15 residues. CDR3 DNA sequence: TGTGCCAGCAGCGTAGGTGGGACAGGGGATGAAAAACTGTTTTTT. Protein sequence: CASSVGGTGDEKLFF.

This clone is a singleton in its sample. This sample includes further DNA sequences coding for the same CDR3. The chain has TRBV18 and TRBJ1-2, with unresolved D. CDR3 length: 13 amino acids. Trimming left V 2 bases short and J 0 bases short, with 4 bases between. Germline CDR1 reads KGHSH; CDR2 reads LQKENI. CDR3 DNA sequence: TGTGCCAGCTCACCAGATTCTAACTATGGCTACACCTTC. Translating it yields CASSPDSNYGYTF.

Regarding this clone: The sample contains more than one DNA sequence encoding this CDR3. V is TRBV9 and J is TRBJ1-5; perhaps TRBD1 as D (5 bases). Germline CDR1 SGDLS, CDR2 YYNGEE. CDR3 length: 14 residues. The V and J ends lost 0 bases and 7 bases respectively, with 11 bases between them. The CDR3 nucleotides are TGTGCCAGCAGCGTAGGGGGACGGGGGCAGCCCCAGCATTTT. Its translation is CASSVGGRGQPQHF.

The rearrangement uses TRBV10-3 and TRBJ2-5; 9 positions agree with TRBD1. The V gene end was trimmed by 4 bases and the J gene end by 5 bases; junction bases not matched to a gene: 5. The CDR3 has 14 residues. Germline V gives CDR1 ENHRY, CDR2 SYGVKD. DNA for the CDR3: TGTGCCATCAGTGGGACAGGGGCTGTGGAGACCCAGTACTTC. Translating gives CAISGTGAVETQYF.

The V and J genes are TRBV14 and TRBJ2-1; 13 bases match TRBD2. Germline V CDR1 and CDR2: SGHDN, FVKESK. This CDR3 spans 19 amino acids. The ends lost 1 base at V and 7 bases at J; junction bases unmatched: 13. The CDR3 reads CASSQVFGPGLAGVNEQFF. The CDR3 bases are TGTGCCAGCAGCCAAGTCTTTGGGCCCGGACTAGCGGGAGTGAATGAGCAGTTCTTC.

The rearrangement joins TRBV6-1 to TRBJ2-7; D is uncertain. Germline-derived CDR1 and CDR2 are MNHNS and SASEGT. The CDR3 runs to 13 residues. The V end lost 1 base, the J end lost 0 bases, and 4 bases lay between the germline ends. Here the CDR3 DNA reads TGTGCCAGCAGTGAAGGCTTCTCCTACGAGCAGTACTTC. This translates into CASSEGFSYEQYF.

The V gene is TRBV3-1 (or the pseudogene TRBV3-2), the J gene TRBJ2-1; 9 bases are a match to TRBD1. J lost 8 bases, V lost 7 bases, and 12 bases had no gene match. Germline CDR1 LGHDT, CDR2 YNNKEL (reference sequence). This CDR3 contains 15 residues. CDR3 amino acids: CASTLGGQGNYEQFF. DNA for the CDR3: TGTGCCAGCACCTTAGGGGGACAGGGTAATTATGAGCAGTTCTTC.

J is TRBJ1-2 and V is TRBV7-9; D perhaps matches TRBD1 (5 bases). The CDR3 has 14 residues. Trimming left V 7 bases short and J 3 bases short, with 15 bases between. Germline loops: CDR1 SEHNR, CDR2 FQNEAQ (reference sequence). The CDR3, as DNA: TGTGCCAGCACCCCCTGGGGCGGGGACTATGGCTACACCTTC. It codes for CASTPWGGDYGYTF.

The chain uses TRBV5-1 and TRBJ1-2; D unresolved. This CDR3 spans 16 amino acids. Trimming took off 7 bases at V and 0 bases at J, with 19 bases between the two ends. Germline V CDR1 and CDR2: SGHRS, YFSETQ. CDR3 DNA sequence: TGCGCCAGCTCCGAAAGTCATAGTGCTTCTAACTATGGCTACACCTTC. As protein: CASSESHSASNYGYTF. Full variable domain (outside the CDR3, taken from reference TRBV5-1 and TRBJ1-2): KAGVTQTPRYLIKTRGQQVTLSCSPISGHRSVSWYQQTPGQGLQFLFEYFSETQRNKGNFPGRFSGRQFSNSRSEMNVSTLELGDSALYLCASSESHSASNYGYTFGSGTRLTVV.

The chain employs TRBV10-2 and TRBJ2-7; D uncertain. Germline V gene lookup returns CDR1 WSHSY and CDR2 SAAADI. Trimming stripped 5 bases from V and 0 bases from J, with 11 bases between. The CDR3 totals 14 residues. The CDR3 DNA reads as TGCGCCAGCAGTTTTGGCGGAGCCTCCTACGAGCAGTACTTC. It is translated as CASSFGGASYEQYF.

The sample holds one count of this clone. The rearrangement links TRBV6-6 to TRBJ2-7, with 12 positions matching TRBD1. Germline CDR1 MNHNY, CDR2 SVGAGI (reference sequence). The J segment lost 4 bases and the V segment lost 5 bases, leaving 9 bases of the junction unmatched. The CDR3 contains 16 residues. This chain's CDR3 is CASSTGTGGAGYEQYF. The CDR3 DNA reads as TGTGCCAGCAGTACCGGGACAGGGGGCGCGGGGTACGAGCAGTACTTC.

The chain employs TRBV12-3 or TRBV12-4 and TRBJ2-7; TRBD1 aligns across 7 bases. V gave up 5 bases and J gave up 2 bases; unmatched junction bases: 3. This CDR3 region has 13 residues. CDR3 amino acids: CASSPGQPYEQYF. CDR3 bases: TGTGCCAGCAGTCCGGGACAGCCCTACGAGCAGTACTTC.

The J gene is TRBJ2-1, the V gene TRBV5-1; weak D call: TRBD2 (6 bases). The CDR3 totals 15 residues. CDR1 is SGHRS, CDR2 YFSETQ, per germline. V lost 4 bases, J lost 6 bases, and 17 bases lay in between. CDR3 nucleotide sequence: TGCGCCAGCAGCCCAAGGCTTGGCGGGACCAATGAGCAGTTCTTC. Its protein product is CASSPRLGGTNEQFF.

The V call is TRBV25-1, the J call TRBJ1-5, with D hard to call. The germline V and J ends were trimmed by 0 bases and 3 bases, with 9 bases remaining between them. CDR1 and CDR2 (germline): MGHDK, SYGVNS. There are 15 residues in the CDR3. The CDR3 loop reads CASSEYGGSNQPQHF. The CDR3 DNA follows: TGTGCCAGCAGTGAATACGGAGGGTCCAATCAGCCCCAGCATTTT.

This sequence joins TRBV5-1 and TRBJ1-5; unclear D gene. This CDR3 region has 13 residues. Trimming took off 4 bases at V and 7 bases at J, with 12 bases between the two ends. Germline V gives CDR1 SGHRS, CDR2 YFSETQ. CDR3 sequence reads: CASSEGFPQPQHF. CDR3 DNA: TGCGCCAGCAGCGAGGGATTCCCCCAGCCCCAGCATTTT.

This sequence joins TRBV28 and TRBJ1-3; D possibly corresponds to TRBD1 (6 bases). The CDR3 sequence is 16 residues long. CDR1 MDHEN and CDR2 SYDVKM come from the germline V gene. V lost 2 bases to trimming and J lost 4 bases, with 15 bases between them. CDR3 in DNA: TGTGCCAGCAGTTTAGTAGGGGGAACCTCCGGAAACACCATATATTTT. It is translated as CASSLVGGTSGNTIYF.

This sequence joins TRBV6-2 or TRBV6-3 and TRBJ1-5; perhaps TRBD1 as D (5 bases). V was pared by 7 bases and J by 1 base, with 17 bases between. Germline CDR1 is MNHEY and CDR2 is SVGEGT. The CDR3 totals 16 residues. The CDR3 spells CASTPGRGGSNQPQHF. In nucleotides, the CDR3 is TGTGCCAGCACCCCCGGCCGGGGGGGGAGCAATCAGCCCCAGCATTTT.

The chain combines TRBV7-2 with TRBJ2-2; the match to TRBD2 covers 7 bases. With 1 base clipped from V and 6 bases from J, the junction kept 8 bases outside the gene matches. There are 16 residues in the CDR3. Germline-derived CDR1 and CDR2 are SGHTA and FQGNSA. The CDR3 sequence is CASSLEAQRGAGELFF. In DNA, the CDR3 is TGTGCCAGCAGCTTAGAGGCTCAGCGGGGAGCCGGGGAGCTGTTTTTT.